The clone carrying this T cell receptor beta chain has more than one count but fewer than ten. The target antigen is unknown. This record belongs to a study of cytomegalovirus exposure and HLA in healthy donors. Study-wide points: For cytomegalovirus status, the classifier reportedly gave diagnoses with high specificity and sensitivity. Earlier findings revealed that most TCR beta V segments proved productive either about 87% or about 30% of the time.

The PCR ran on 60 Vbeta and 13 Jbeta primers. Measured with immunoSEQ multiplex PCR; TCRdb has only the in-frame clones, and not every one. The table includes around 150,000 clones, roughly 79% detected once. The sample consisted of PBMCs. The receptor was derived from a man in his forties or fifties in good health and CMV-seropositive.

CDR3 sequence reads: CSVRAGGAREQYF. Here the CDR3 DNA reads TGCAGCGTTCGGGCAGGGGGCGCGAGGGAGCAGTACTTC. The chain uses TRBV29-1 and TRBJ2-7; the match to TRBD1 covers 8 bases. The CDR3 contains 13 residues. Germline assignment: CDR1 SQVTM and CDR2 ANQGSEA. Trimming removed 5 bases from V and 7 bases from J; junction bases left unmatched: 10.